This T cell receptor beta chain is from a study of response to subunit inactivated influenza vaccine. Study-level findings and limits: Authors suggested each seasonal influenza vaccination recruits few new T cells.

In the case of this clonotype: Its antigen remains unidentified.

Trimming shortened V by 1 base and J by 2 bases, and 8 bases separated the two germline ends. CDR1 and CDR2 from the germline V gene are ENHRY and SYGVKD. This CDR3 comprises 15 residues. TCRdb recomputed calls from the RT-PCR reads with MiXCR, one row per CDR3 protein. The profile covers fewer than 700,000 distinct CDR3 sequences, with 13% appearing a single time and around 14% taken by the ten largest. This chain connects TRBV10-3 to TRBJ2-2, with a weak D call TRBD2 (5 bases). This clonotype originated in a man aged 50-59 years who received an inactivated influenza vaccine. Sequences were derived from PBMCs from blood, sampled around seven weeks after vaccination. The CDR3 loop reads CAISELSGNTGELFF. In DNA form, the CDR3 reads TGTGCCATCAGTGAGTTGAGCGGAAACACCGGGGAGCTGTTTTTT.